Listed below are T cell receptor beta chains from one sample, sequenced in a study of OX40 agonist ivuxolimab in advanced cancers. TCRdb keeps only in-frame clones here, not all; method: immunoSEQ multiplex PCR. The sample shows fewer than 80,000 clones, about three quarters of them seen only once. The sample here was CD4+ or CD8+ T cells sorted from blood, taken in a trial of the OX40 agonist ivuxolimab. These receptors all come from an adult with an advanced solid tumor such as melanoma, head and neck, liver or kidney cancer. CDR3s include the opening cysteine and the closing phenylalanine or tryptophan.

J gene: TRBJ1-1
CDR3 length: 16
V gene: TRBV5-1
CDR3 protein: CASSLRGWKANTEAFF

J gene: TRBJ1-4
CDR3 length: 15
V gene: TRBV11-3
CDR3 protein: CASSLSGGSHEKLFF

J gene: TRBJ2-7
CDR3 length: 14
V gene: TRBV6-1
CDR3 protein: CASSWAGEGYEQYF

J gene: TRBJ2-5
CDR3 length: 11
V gene: TRBV11-3
CDR3 protein: CASSILKTQYF

J gene: TRBJ1-1
CDR3 length: 16
V gene: TRBV7-8
CDR3 protein: CASSLDYRRKNTEAFF

J gene: TRBJ2-2
CDR3 length: 16
V gene: TRBV19
CDR3 protein: CASKRRQGLYTGELFF

J gene: TRBJ2-3
CDR3 length: 17
V gene: TRBV7-7
CDR3 protein: CASSETVLGAGTDTQYF

J gene: TRBJ2-1
CDR3 length: 13
V gene: TRBV5-1
CDR3 protein: CASTRDVYNEQFF

J gene: TRBJ2-4
CDR3 length: 13
V gene: TRBV6-6
CDR3 protein: CASSFEGRSFQYF

J gene: TRBJ1-1
CDR3 length: 14
V gene: TRBV2
CDR3 protein: CASRGGQANTEAFF

J gene: TRBJ2-3
CDR3 length: 16
V gene: TRBV30
CDR3 protein: CAWSLGGTGTTDTQYF

J gene: TRBJ2-4
CDR3 length: 15
V gene: TRBV2
CDR3 protein: CASSRRGDISNIQYF

J gene: TRBJ2-3
CDR3 length: 12
V gene: TRBV9
CDR3 protein: CASSPGQDTQYF

J gene: TRBJ1-3
CDR3 length: 19
V gene: TRBV4-1
CDR3 protein: CASSQAGTGLWRAGNTIYF

J gene: TRBJ2-1
CDR3 length: 15
V gene: TRBV25-1
CDR3 protein: CASRAGTSAYNEQFF

J gene: TRBJ2-3
CDR3 length: 14
V gene: TRBV5-1
CDR3 protein: CASSLTGAADTQYF

J gene: TRBJ1-1
CDR3 length: 13
V gene: TRBV6-1
CDR3 protein: CASTDGLGTEAFF

J gene: TRBJ2-3
CDR3 length: 15
V gene: TRBV7-9
CDR3 protein: CASTPGTSGSDTQYF

J gene: TRBJ1-4
CDR3 length: 11
V gene: TRBV20-1
CDR3 protein: CRGGFNEKLFF

J gene: TRBJ1-5
CDR3 length: 14
V gene: TRBV6-5
CDR3 protein: CASSKQGINQPQHF

J gene: TRBJ2-2
CDR3 length: 13
V gene: TRBV30
CDR3 protein: CAWYMGGTGELFF

J gene: TRBJ1-2
CDR3 length: 13
V gene: TRBV6-5
CDR3 protein: CASRTDANYGYTF

J gene: TRBJ2-7
CDR3 length: 16
V gene: TRBV21-1
CDR3 protein: CASSKDGLWRPYEQYF

J gene: TRBJ2-5
CDR3 length: 12
V gene: TRBV6-1
CDR3 protein: CASSELFGAQYF

J gene: TRBJ2-5
CDR3 length: 16
V gene: TRBV5-1
CDR3 protein: CASSLAGGGALETQYF

J gene: TRBJ1-1
CDR3 length: 16
V gene: TRBV14
CDR3 protein: CASSHRGRGYWTEAFF

J gene: TRBJ2-3
CDR3 length: 14
V gene: TRBV6-5
CDR3 protein: CASRPGQTTDTQYF

J gene: TRBJ1-1
CDR3 length: 16
V gene: TRBV4-2
CDR3 protein: CASSQDREVGDTEAFF

J gene: TRBJ1-2
CDR3 length: 14
V gene: TRBV5-8
CDR3 protein: CASSWAPDGYGYTF

J gene: TRBJ2-7
CDR3 length: 14
V gene: TRBV7-9
CDR3 protein: CASSLAVRSYEQYF

J gene: TRBJ2-7
CDR3 length: 15
V gene: TRBV10-1
CDR3 protein: CASSEYLQSPYEQYF

J gene: TRBJ2-7
CDR3 length: 14
V gene: TRBV2
CDR3 protein: CASTSTGVANEQYF

J gene: TRBJ1-5
CDR3 length: 14
V gene: TRBV30
CDR3 protein: CAWSVAAVNQPQHF

J gene: TRBJ2-1
CDR3 length: 13
V gene: TRBV2
CDR3 protein: CASIGWLGNEQFF

J gene: TRBJ1-4
CDR3 length: 15
V gene: TRBV9
CDR3 protein: CASSVEGGDNEKLFF

J gene: TRBJ2-1
CDR3 length: 15
V gene: TRBV6-1
CDR3 protein: CASSAGLTSYNEQFF

J gene: TRBJ2-1
CDR3 length: 16
V gene: TRBV11-2
CDR3 protein: CASSPRLAAGYNEQFF

J gene: TRBJ2-7
CDR3 length: 12
V gene: TRBV16
CDR3 protein: CASSLSTSEQYF

J gene: TRBJ2-1
CDR3 length: 14
V gene: TRBV7-9
CDR3 protein: CASSLQGSYNEQFF

J gene: TRBJ2-2
CDR3 length: 13
V gene: TRBV7-6
CDR3 protein: CASSRSEAGELFF

J gene: TRBJ1-2
CDR3 length: 18
V gene: TRBV7-9
CDR3 protein: CASSLVVSRGQIGYGYTF

J gene: TRBJ2-7
CDR3 length: 14
V gene: TRBV28
CDR3 protein: CASSLAGLSTGQYF

J gene: TRBJ2-1
CDR3 length: 18
V gene: TRBV19
CDR3 protein: CASSIGLVRDRAHNEQFF

J gene: TRBJ1-2
CDR3 length: 14
V gene: TRBV28
CDR3 protein: CASSLGGDYYGYTF

J gene: TRBJ2-2
CDR3 length: 15
V gene: TRBV19
CDR3 protein: CASSRDRSNTGELFF

J gene: TRBJ1-3
CDR3 length: 14
V gene: TRBV10-3
CDR3 protein: CAISGTEAGNTIYF

J gene: TRBJ1-5
CDR3 length: 15
V gene: TRBV19
CDR3 protein: CASQGPTGGNQPQHF

J gene: TRBJ2-1
CDR3 length: 13
V gene: TRBV10-1
CDR3 protein: CASSDERPNEQFF

J gene: TRBJ2-7
CDR3 length: 14
V gene: TRBV11-3
CDR3 protein: CASSPGTGGYEQYF